Following are 23 T cell receptor beta chains from one sample sequenced in a study of T cell changes during pregnancy in multiple sclerosis. Clones were read by immunoSEQ multiplex PCR, and TCRdb kept only the in-frame ones, dropping some. The sample holds 29,000 or so clones; around 89% are singletons and the top ten take 6% to 8%. The sample in question was CD8+ T cells from peripheral blood mononuclear cells, obtained in the second trimester of pregnancy. The receptors stem from a female donor with multiple sclerosis, enrolled in a pregnancy study.

The chain joins TRBV27 to TRBJ1-5; weak D call: TRBD1 (6 bases). CDR1 and CDR2 (germline): MNHEY, SMNVEV (reference sequence). The CDR3 runs to 14 residues. V lost 4 bases and J lost 5, with 12 bases in between. DNA of the CDR3: TGTGCCAGCAGTTCAGGGGTTTATCATCAGCCCCAGCATTTT. Its protein is CASSSGVYHQPQHF.

The chain has TRBV7-8 and TRBJ1-1; D possibly corresponds to TRBD1 (6 bases). The CDR3 runs 14 residues. Between the trimmed V and J ends, which lost 3 bases and 6 bases, there was a span of 14 bases. Germline V lookup: CDR1 SGHVS, CDR2 FQNEAQ. CDR3: CASSFSGGPPEAFF. The CDR3, as DNA: TGTGCCAGCAGCTTTAGCGGGGGCCCTCCTGAAGCTTTCTTT.

This clone was seen just once. J is TRBJ2-1 and V is TRBV7-3; TRBD2 matches at 13 bases. Germline V CDR1 and CDR2: SGHTA, FQGTGA. Unmatched junction bases numbered 3, after V lost 2 bases and J lost 8 bases. The CDR3 totals 15 residues. In DNA form, the CDR3 reads TGTGCCAGCAGCTTAGGGGGACTAGCGGGGTATGAGCAGTTCTTC. Its protein product is CASSLGGLAGYEQFF.

This rearrangement joins TRBV9 to TRBJ2-3, with D possibly being TRBD2 (6 bases). This CDR3 spans 15 amino acids. The V and J ends lost 0 bases and 4 bases respectively, with 12 bases between them. Germline CDR1 SGDLS, CDR2 YYNGEE. CDR3 protein: CASSVDGSLPDTQYF. The CDR3 DNA reads as TGTGCCAGCAGCGTAGACGGGAGTCTCCCAGATACGCAGTATTTT. The whole variable domain, remainder taken from reference TRBV9 and TRBJ2-3, is DSGVTQTPKHLITATGQRVTLRCSPRSGDLSVYWYQQSLDQGLQFLIQYYNGEERAKGNILERFSAQQFPDLHSELNLSSLELGDSALYFCASSVDGSLPDTQYFGPGTRLTVL.

The chain recombines TRBV28 with TRBJ2-5; 10 bases map to TRBD2. The J segment lost 5 bases and the V segment lost 3 bases, leaving 6 bases of the junction unmatched. CDR3 length: 15 amino acids. Germline V lookup: CDR1 MDHEN, CDR2 SYDVKM. In nucleotides, the CDR3 is TGTGCCAGCAGTTTTAGGGGACTAGCGACGGAGACCCAGTACTTC. It is translated as CASSFRGLATETQYF.

The chain recombines TRBV11-3 with TRBJ2-2; a weak D match, TRBD1 (6 bases). V was trimmed by 5 bases and J by 4 bases, leaving 14 bases between them. The germline V gene has CDR1 SGHNT and CDR2 YENEEA. The CDR3 spans 15 residues. The CDR3 DNA reads TGTGCCAGCAGCCAACGGGGACAAACCACCGGGGAGCTGTTTTTT. Amino acid sequence: CASSQRGQTTGELFF.

The chain carries TRBV28 and TRBJ2-7; 7 bases line up with TRBD1. The V gene end was trimmed by 7 bases and the J gene end by 3 bases; junction bases not matched to a gene: 21. Germline CDR1 MDHEN, CDR2 SYDVKM. This CDR3 has 18 amino acids. This CDR3 reads CASTLFRDSGFRLYEQYF. CDR3 coding DNA: TGTGCCAGCACTCTCTTCCGGGACAGCGGATTCCGCCTCTACGAGCAGTACTTC.

The V call is TRBV28, the J call TRBJ1-6, with D perhaps matching TRBD1 (6 bases). The CDR3 is made up of 15 amino acids. Germline CDR1 is MDHEN and CDR2 is SYDVKM. V was trimmed by 5 bases and J by 7 bases, leaving 15 bases between them. The CDR3 reads CASSPPRTENSPLHF. CDR3 in DNA: TGTGCCAGCAGTCCCCCCCGGACAGAGAATTCACCCCTCCACTTT.

The genes are TRBV29-1 and TRBJ2-3; D is perhaps TRBD2 (5 bases). The CDR3 spans 16 residues. Per germline, CDR1 SQVTM and CDR2 ANQGSEA. Trimming took off 0 bases at V and 0 bases at J, with 13 bases between the two ends. CDR3 amino acids: CSVEDVYGVSTDTQYF. As DNA, the CDR3 is TGCAGCGTTGAAGATGTATACGGGGTTAGCACAGATACGCAGTATTTT.

The J gene is TRBJ2-7, the V gene TRBV4-1; TRBD1 is a possible D gene (6 bases). Looked up from germline, CDR1 is MGHRA and CDR2 is YSYEKL. This CDR3 region has 15 residues. V was pared by 6 bases and J by 1 base, with 16 bases between. CDR3 nucleotides: TGCGCCAGCAGTGACCGGGACACGGAATCCTACGAGCAGTACTTC. It codes for CASSDRDTESYEQYF.

The chain recombines TRBV25-1 with TRBJ1-6, with TRBD1 identical over 9 bases. Trimming cost V 7 bases and J 3 bases; bases outside gene matches: 4. The CDR3 runs to 15 residues. Germline V gene data show CDR1 as MGHDK and CDR2 as SYGVNS. CDR3 loop: CASNRGLDYNSPLHF. Here the CDR3 DNA reads TGTGCCAGCAACAGGGGGCTAGACTATAATTCACCCCTCCACTTT.

The chain is built from TRBV11-3 and TRBJ1-1, with D unresolved. Germline V gene sequence: CDR1 SGHNT, CDR2 YENEEA. V was cut by 5 bases and J by 5 bases, with 12 bases left in between. CDR3 length: 13 amino acids. The DNA of the CDR3 is TGTGCCAGCAGCCCCGGCGTCAGGACTGAAGCTTTCTTT. Its translation: CASSPGVRTEAFF.

J is TRBJ2-7 and V is TRBV5-5; D is perhaps TRBD2 (7 bases). The CDR3 extends over 15 amino acids. The V end lost 5 bases, the J end lost 4 bases, and 19 bases lay between the germline ends. The V gene's germline CDR1 is SGHKS and CDR2 YYEKEE (reference sequence). The CDR3 loop reads CASRVGGGRIYEQYF. The CDR3 coding sequence is TGTGCCAGCAGGGTGGGGGGGGGCCGTATTTACGAGCAGTACTTC.

The DNA of the CDR3 is TGTGCCAGCAGCGTGACAGGGCATCTATACTTC. It is translated as CASSVTGHLYF. The rearrangement uses TRBV11-3 and TRBJ2-4; 7 nucleotides match TRBD1. Trimming removed 5 bases from V and 16 bases from J; junction bases left unmatched: 8. CDR3 length: 11 residues. Germline V gene data show CDR1 as SGHNT and CDR2 as YENEEA.

This chain connects TRBV5-1 to TRBJ2-3; TRBD2 matches at 7 bases. CDR1 is SGHRS and CDR2 is YFSETQ in the germline V gene. The CDR3 has 15 residues. J was trimmed by 1 base and V by 0 bases; bases with no gene match: 2. The CDR3 nucleotides are TGCGCCAGCAGCTTGGCCAGCGGGGGCACAGATACGCAGTATTTT. This gives the protein CASSLASGGTDTQYF.

V and J are TRBV7-9 and TRBJ2-1; tentatively, D is TRBD1 (6 bases). The CDR3 contains 14 residues. V lost 3 bases to trimming and J lost 4 bases, with 10 bases between them. Germline V CDR1 and CDR2: SEHNR, FQNEAQ (reference sequence). In DNA, the CDR3 is TGTGCCAGCAGCTTGATGGACAGTTACAATGAGCAGTTCTTC. Translated: CASSLMDSYNEQFF.

The chain is built from TRBV4-1 and TRBJ1-1; no clear D gene. The germline V and J ends were trimmed by 1 base and 5 bases, with 8 bases remaining between them. The CDR3 is made up of 13 amino acids. Germline V gene lookup returns CDR1 MGHRA and CDR2 YSYEKL. The CDR3 nucleotides are TGCGCCAGCAGCCAAGTCGCGAGGACTGAAGCTTTCTTT. It is translated as CASSQVARTEAFF.

This chain links TRBV9 with TRBJ2-1, with a possible D match to TRBD1 (5 bases). V shed 0 bases and J shed 6 bases, with 16 bases lying between them. This CDR3 spans 16 amino acids. Germline CDR1 SGDLS, CDR2 YYNGEE. Here the CDR3 DNA reads TGTGCCAGCAGCGTAGGTGTCGACAGATACCTCAATGAGCAGTTCTTC. Translating gives CASSVGVDRYLNEQFF.

The CDR3 bases are TGTGCCAGCAGCGCCTACAGGGTTCGGGGGGCCAACGTCCTGACTTTC. It is translated as CASSAYRVRGANVLTF. The V call is TRBV9, the J call TRBJ2-6, with D perhaps matching TRBD1 (6 bases). The ends were cut back, 3 bases at V and 4 bases at J, with 14 bases in the middle. The CDR3 sequence is 16 residues long. From germline, CDR1 is SGDLS and CDR2 YYNGEE.

This rearrangement joins TRBV6-4 to TRBJ1-2; D is perhaps TRBD1 (5 bases). This CDR3 has 14 amino acids. Germline CDR1 MRHNA, CDR2 SNTAGT. The V end lost 3 bases, the J end lost 8 bases, and 16 bases lay between the germline ends. CDR3 amino acids: CASSDTREADGYTF. For the CDR3, the DNA is TGTGCCAGCAGTGATACCAGGGAGGCAGACGGCTACACCTTC.

The V and J genes are TRBV27 and TRBJ2-3, with D possibly being TRBD2 (6 bases). In germline, CDR1 is MNHEY, CDR2 SMNVEV (reference sequence). Trimming took off 3 bases at V and 5 bases at J, with 12 bases between the two ends. The length of the CDR3 is 14 residues. CDR3 residues: CASSFVGSRDTQYF. CDR3 coding DNA: TGTGCCAGCAGTTTCGTCGGGAGTCGAGATACGCAGTATTTT.

Only a few counts were recorded for this clone. This chain uses TRBV6-1 with TRBJ1-2; D uncertain. There are 12 residues in the CDR3. V was clipped by 3 bases and J by 6 bases, with 8 bases between them. Germline-derived CDR1 and CDR2 are MNHNS and SASEGT. This CDR3 is CASSEEVDGYTF. Written as DNA, the CDR3 is TGTGCCAGCAGTGAGGAGGTGGATGGCTACACCTTC.

This chain connects TRBV9 to TRBJ2-5; tentatively, D is TRBD2 (7 bases). This CDR3 is built from 17 residues. V dropped 3 bases and J dropped 5 bases, with 23 bases sitting between them. Germline CDR1 and CDR2: SGDLS and YYNGEE. This CDR3 is CASSEPGFEGGAETQYF. In nucleotides, the CDR3 is TGTGCCAGCAGCGAGCCCGGGTTCGAGGGGGGGGCGGAGACCCAGTACTTC.